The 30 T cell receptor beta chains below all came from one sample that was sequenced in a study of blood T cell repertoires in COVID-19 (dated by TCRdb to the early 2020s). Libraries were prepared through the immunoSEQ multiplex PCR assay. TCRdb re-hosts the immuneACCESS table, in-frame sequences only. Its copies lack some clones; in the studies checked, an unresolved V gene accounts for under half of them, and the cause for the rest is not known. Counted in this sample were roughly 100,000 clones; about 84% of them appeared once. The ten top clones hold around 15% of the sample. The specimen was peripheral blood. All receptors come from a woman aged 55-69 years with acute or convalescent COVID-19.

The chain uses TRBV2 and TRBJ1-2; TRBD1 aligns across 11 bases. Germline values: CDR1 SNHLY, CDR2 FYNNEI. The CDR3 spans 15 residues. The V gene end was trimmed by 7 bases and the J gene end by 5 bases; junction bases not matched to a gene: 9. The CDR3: CASIPGQGVGYGYTF. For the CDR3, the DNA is TGTGCCAGCATACCGGGACAGGGGGTTGGGTATGGCTACACCTTC.

As DNA, the CDR3 is TGTGCCATCAGAACCGGGACTAGCGGGAGGGCCTCGGGCGGGGAGCTGTTTTTT. Amino acid sequence: CAIRTGTSGRASGGELFF. The chain has TRBV10-3 and TRBJ2-2; 16 positions agree with TRBD2. CDR3 length: 18 residues. Germline-derived CDR1 and CDR2 are ENHRY and SYGVKD. J was trimmed by 7 bases and V by 6 bases; bases with no gene match: 11.

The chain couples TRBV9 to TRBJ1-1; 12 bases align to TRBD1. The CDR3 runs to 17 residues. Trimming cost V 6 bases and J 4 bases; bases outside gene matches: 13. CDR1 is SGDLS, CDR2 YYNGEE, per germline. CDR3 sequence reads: CASTKGGQGAAVTEAFF. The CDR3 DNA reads TGTGCCAGCACCAAGGGGGGACAGGGGGCAGCAGTCACTGAAGCTTTCTTT.

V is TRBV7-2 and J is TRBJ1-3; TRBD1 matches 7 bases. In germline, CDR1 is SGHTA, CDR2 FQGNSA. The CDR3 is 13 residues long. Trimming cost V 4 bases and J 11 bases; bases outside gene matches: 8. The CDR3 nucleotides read TGTGCCAGCAGCTCTCTGGACAGGCCCTCCATATATTTT. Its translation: CASSSLDRPSIYF.

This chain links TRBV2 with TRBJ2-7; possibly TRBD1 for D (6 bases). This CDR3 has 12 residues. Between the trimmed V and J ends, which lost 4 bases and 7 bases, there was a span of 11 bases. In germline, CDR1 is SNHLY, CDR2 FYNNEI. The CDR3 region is CASSVQGGEQYF. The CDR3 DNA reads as TGTGCCAGCAGTGTTCAAGGGGGTGAGCAGTACTTC.

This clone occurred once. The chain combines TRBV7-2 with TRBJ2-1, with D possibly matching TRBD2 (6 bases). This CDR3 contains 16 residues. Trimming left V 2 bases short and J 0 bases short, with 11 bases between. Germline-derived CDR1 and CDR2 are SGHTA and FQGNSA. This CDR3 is CASSLRRGLSYNEQFF. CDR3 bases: TGTGCCAGCAGCTTAAGGCGGGGACTCTCCTACAATGAGCAGTTCTTC.

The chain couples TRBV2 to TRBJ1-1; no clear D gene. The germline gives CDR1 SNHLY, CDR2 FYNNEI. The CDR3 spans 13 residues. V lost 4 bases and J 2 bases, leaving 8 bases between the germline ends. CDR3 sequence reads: CASSVYGNTEAFF. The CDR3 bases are TGTGCCAGCAGTGTATACGGTAACACTGAAGCTTTCTTT.

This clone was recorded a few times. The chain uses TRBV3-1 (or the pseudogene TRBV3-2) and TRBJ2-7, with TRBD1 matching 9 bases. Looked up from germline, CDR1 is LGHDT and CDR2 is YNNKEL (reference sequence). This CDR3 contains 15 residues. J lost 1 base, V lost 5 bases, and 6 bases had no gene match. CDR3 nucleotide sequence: TGTGCCAGCAGCAAACTAGGGACAGGGTCCTACGAGCAGTACTTC. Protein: CASSKLGTGSYEQYF.

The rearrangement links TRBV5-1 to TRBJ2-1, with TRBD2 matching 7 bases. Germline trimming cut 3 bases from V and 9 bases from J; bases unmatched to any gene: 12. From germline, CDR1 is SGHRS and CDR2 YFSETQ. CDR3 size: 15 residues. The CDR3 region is CASSSLALMTGEQFF. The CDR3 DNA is TGCGCCAGCAGCTCACTAGCGCTTATGACTGGTGAGCAGTTCTTC.

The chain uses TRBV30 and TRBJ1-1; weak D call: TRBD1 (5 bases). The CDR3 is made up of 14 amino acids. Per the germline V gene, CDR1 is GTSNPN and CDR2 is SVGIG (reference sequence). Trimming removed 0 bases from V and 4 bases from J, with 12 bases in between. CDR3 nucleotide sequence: TGTGCCTGGAGTGTACACGGGGGAGGCACTGAAGCTTTCTTT. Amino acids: CAWSVHGGGTEAFF.

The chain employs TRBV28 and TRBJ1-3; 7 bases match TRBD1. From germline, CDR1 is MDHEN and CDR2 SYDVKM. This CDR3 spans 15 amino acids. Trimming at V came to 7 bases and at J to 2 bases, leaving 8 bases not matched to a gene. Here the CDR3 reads CASTMGTETGNTIYF. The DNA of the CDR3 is TGTGCCAGCACCATGGGGACAGAAACTGGAAACACCATATATTTT. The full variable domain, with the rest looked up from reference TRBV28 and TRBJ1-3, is DVKVTQSSRYLVKRTGEKVFLECVQDMDHENMFWYRQDPGLGLRLIYFSYDVKMKEKGDIPEGYSVSREKKERFSLILESASTNQTSMYLCASTMGTETGNTIYFGEGSWLTVV.

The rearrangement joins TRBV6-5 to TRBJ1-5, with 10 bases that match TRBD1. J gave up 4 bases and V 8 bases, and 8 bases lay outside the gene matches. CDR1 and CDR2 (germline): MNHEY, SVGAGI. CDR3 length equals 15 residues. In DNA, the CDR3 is TGTGCCAGCCATTCTTTGGGACAGGGGAATCAGCCCCAGCATTTT. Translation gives CASHSLGQGNQPQHF.

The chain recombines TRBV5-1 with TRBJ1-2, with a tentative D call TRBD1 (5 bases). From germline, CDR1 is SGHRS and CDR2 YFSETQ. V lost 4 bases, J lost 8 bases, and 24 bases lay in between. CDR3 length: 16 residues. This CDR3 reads CASSNPTGGNLNGYTF. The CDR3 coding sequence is TGCGCCAGCAGCAACCCGACCGGGGGAAACCTTAACGGCTACACCTTC.

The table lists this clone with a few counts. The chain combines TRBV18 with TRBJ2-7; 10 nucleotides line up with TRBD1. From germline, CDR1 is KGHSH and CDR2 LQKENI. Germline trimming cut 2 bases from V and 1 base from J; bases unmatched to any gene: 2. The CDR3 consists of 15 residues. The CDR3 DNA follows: TGTGCCAGCTCACCAGTGGGACAGGGGTCCTACGAGCAGTACTTC. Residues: CASSPVGQGSYEQYF. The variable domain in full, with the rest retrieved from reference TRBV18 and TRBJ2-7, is NAGVMQNPRHLVRRRGQEARLRCSPMKGHSHVYWYRQLPEEGLKFMVYLQKENIIDESGMPKERFSAEFPKEGPSILRIQQVVRGDSAAYFCASSPVGQGSYEQYFGPGTRLTVT.

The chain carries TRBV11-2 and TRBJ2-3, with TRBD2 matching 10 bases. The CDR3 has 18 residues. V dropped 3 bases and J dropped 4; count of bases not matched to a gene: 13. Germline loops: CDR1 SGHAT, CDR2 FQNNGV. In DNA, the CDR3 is TGTGCCAGCAGCTTGTTCAAAAGGAGCGGGGGGGCCTCAGATACGCAGTATTTT. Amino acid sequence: CASSLFKRSGGASDTQYF.

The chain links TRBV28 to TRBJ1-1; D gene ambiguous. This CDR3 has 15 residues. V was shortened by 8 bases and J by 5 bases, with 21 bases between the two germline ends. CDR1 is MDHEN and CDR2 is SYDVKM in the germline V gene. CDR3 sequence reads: CASGTRSGVVTEAFF. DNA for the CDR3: TGTGCCAGCGGAACTCGGAGCGGGGTTGTAACTGAAGCTTTCTTT.

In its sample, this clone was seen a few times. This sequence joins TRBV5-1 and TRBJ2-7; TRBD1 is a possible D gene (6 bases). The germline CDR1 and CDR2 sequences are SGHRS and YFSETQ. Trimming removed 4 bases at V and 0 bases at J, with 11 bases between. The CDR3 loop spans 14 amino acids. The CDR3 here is CASSRDKPSYEQYF. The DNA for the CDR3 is TGCGCCAGCAGCCGGGACAAGCCCTCCTACGAGCAGTACTTC.

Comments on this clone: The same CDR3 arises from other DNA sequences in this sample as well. CDR3 residues: CASSLGLAGSTDTQYF. The CDR3, as DNA: TGCGCCAGCAGCTTGGGGTTAGCGGGATCCACAGATACGCAGTATTTT. The chain links TRBV5-1 to TRBJ2-3, with TRBD2 matching 8 bases. The CDR3 contains 16 residues. V was clipped by 0 bases and J by 2 bases; unmatched bases: 5. The germline V gene encodes CDR1 SGHRS and CDR2 YFSETQ.

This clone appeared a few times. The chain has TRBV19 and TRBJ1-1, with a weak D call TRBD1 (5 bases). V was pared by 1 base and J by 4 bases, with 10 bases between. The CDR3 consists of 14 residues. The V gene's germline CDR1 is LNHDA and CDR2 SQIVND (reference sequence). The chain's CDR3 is CASSIGSGGTEAFF. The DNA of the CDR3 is TGTGCCAGTAGTATAGGCTCCGGGGGCACTGAAGCTTTCTTT.

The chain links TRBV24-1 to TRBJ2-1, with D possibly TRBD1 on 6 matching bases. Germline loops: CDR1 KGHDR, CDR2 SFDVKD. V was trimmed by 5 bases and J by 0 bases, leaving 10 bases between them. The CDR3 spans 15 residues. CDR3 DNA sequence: TGTGCCACCAGTGTTTCCAGGGGCTCCTACAATGAGCAGTTCTTC. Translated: CATSVSRGSYNEQFF.

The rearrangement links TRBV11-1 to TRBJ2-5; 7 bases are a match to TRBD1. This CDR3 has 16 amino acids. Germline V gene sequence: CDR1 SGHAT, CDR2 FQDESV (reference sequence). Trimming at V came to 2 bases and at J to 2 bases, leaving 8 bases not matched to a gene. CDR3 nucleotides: TGTGCCAGCAGCTTATATGGCGAGGGACAGCAAGAGACCCAGTACTTC. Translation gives CASSLYGEGQQETQYF.

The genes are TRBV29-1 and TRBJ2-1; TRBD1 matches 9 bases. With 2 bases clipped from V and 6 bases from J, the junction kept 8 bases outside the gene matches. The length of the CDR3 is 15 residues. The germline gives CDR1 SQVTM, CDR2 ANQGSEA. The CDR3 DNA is TGCAGCGTTGAAATGACAGGGGGAAGTTTCAATGAGCAGTTCTTC. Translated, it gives CSVEMTGGSFNEQFF.

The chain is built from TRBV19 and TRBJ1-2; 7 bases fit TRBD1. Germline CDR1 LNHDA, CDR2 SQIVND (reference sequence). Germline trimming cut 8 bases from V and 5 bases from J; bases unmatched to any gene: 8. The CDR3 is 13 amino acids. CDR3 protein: CASPDREDYGYTF. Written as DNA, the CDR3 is TGTGCCAGTCCCGACAGGGAGGATTATGGCTACACCTTC.

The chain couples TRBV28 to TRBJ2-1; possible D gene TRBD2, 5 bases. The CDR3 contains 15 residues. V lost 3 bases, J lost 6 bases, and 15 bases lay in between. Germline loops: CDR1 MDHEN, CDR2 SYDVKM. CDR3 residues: CASSFTGVVINEQFF. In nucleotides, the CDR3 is TGTGCCAGCAGTTTCACCGGGGTGGTTATCAATGAGCAGTTCTTC.

The CDR3 loop reads CASSATSGAQETQYF. In DNA, the CDR3 is TGTGCCAGCAGTGCGACTAGCGGAGCCCAAGAGACCCAGTACTTC. The V and J genes are TRBV2 and TRBJ2-5, with TRBD2 matching over 9 bases. The junction had 4 bases not matched to a gene; V was cut back by 4 bases and J by 1 base. The germline V gene has CDR1 SNHLY and CDR2 FYNNEI. There are 15 residues in the CDR3.

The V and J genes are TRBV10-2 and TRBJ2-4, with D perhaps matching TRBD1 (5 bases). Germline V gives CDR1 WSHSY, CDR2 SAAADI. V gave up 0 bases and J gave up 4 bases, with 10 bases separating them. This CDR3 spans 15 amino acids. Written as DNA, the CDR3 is TGCGCCAGCAGTGAGTCGAGTCAGGGTAAAAACATTCAGTACTTC. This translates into CASSESSQGKNIQYF.

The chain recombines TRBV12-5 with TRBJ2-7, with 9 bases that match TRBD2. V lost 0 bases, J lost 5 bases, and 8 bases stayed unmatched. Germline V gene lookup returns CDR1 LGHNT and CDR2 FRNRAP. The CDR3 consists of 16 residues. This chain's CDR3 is CASGLVLSSGTDEQYF. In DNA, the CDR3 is TGTGCTAGTGGTTTGGTACTCTCTAGCGGGACCGACGAGCAGTACTTC.

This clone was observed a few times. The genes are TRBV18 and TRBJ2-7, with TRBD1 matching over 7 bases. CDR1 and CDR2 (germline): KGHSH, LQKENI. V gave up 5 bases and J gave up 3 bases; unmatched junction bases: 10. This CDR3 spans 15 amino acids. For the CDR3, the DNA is TGTGCCAGCTCAATAGGACAGGAACTAATCTACGAGCAGTACTTC. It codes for CASSIGQELIYEQYF.

CDR3 protein: CASSESLGAGYTF. DNA for the CDR3: TGTGCCAGCAGTGAATCTCTGGGGGCTGGCTACACCTTC. The rearrangement links TRBV2 to TRBJ1-2; D perhaps matches TRBD1 (6 bases). Trimming left V 2 bases short and J 7 bases short, with 11 bases between. The CDR3 consists of 13 residues. Germline assignment: CDR1 SNHLY and CDR2 FYNNEI. Variable domain in full (rest from reference TRBV2 and TRBJ1-2): EPEVTQTPSHQVTQMGQEVILRCVPISNHLYFYWYRQILGQKVEFLVSFYNNEISEKSEIFDDQFSVERPDGSNFTLKIRSTKLEDSAMYFCASSESLGAGYTFGSGTRLTVV.

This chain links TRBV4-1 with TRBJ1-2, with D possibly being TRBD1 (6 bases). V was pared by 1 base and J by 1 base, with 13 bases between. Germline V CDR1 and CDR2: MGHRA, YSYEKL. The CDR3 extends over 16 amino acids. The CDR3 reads CASSQGVQGSNYGYTF. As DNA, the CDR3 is TGCGCCAGCAGCCAAGGCGTACAGGGCAGTAACTATGGCTACACCTTC.